These 32 T cell receptor beta chains came from one sample sequenced in a study of regulatory T cells in long-lasting Graves disease. To make TCR beta libraries, researchers used iRepertoire HTBI primers and Arm-PCR of CDR3 regions. TCRdb ran MiXCR on the multiplex PCR reads and lists one entry per CDR3 protein. Among about 300,000 distinct CDR3 sequences, roughly a fifth were seen once, and the ten largest hold around three fifths. Specified time point: persistent/refractory GD, antithyroid drugs over 5 years with positive TRAb. RNA isolated from PBMCs was used to make the TCR library. The sequences come from peripheral blood mononuclear cells (PBMCs), collected when the disease was refractory, from a patient treated with antithyroid drugs. All receptors come from a female donor with Graves disease.

This clonotype occurred a few times. The rearrangement joins TRBV5-1 to TRBJ1-1; D possibly corresponds to TRBD1 (5 bases). This CDR3 contains 14 residues. V gave up 4 bases and J gave up 3 bases, with 13 bases separating them. Germline CDR1 and CDR2: SGHRS and YFSETQ. The CDR3 spells CASSESMGHTEAFF. Here the CDR3 DNA reads TGCGCCAGCAGCGAATCGATGGGACACACTGAAGCTTTCTTT.

The table lists this clonotype with a few counts. This chain uses TRBV6-2 or TRBV6-3 with TRBJ1-5; D uncertain. The germline CDR1 and CDR2 sequences are MNHEY and SVGEGT. The V end lost 6 bases, the J end lost 7 bases, and 16 bases lay between the germline ends. The CDR3 totals 14 residues. The CDR3 protein is CASRGTGIGQPQHF. The CDR3 DNA is TGTGCCAGCAGGGGAACTGGCATTGGGCAGCCCCAGCATTTT.

Only a few counts were recorded for this clonotype. This chain connects TRBV27 to TRBJ2-7, with TRBD2 matching 8 bases. CDR3 size: 15 residues. Trimming removed 6 bases from V and 0 bases from J; junction bases left unmatched: 7. Germline loops: CDR1 MNHEY, CDR2 SMNVEV (reference sequence). This CDR3 is CASRKIAGSSYEQYF. DNA of the CDR3: TGTGCCAGCAGGAAAATAGCGGGAAGCTCCTACGAGCAGTACTTC.

This chain links TRBV15 with TRBJ2-7, with D tentatively TRBD1 (6 bases). CDR1 is LNHNV and CDR2 is YYDKDF in the germline V gene (reference sequence). This CDR3 comprises 13 residues. V shed 4 bases and J shed 2 bases, with 9 bases lying between them. CDR3: CATSKGQTYEQYF. For the CDR3, the DNA is TGTGCCACCAGCAAAGGACAGACCTACGAGCAGTACTTC.

The chain recombines TRBV27 with TRBJ2-4, with D possibly being TRBD1 (6 bases). Between the trimmed V and J ends, which lost 5 bases and 3 bases, there was a span of 14 bases. This CDR3 is 15 amino acids long. CDR1 and CDR2 (germline): MNHEY, SMNVEV (reference sequence). Written as DNA, the CDR3 is TGTGCCAGCAGTACGGACAGCCCGAGCAAAAACATTCAGTACTTC. This gives the protein CASSTDSPSKNIQYF.

The rearrangement links TRBV6-2 or TRBV6-3 to TRBJ2-7; maybe TRBD2 (6 bases). The CDR3 is 14 amino acids. The ends were cut back, 0 bases at V and 2 bases at J, with 8 bases in the middle. The germline CDR1 and CDR2 sequences are MNHEY and SVGEGT. CDR3 sequence reads: CASSYSGGTYEQYF. The CDR3 DNA reads TGTGCCAGCAGTTACTCGGGCGGGACCTACGAGCAGTACTTC.

This clonotype was counted between two and nine times. The V call is TRBV18, the J call TRBJ2-7, with D maybe TRBD2 (6 bases). CDR3 length: 13 amino acids. The V end lost 0 bases, the J end lost 4 bases, and 7 bases lay between the germline ends. Germline V lookup: CDR1 KGHSH, CDR2 LQKENI. CDR3 sequence: CASSPPAGYEQYF. DNA of the CDR3: TGTGCCAGCTCACCACCGGCGGGATACGAGCAGTACTTC.

V and J are TRBV7-6 and TRBJ2-5; D could derive from TRBD1 or TRBD2 (5 bases each). The germline V gene has CDR1 SGHVS and CDR2 FNYEAQ. The CDR3 runs to 16 residues. Trimming shortened V by 2 bases and J by 0 bases, and 13 bases separated the two germline ends. DNA for the CDR3: TGTGCCAGCAGCTTATGGATGGGACCCAACCAAGAGACCCAGTACTTC. Protein: CASSLWMGPNQETQYF.

This clonotype was seen ten or more times. The chain combines TRBV20-1 with TRBJ2-7; 8 bases are a match to TRBD1. The CDR3 runs 14 residues. V lost 3 bases and J lost 3; bases outside the gene matches: 7. Looked up from germline, CDR1 is DFQATT and CDR2 is SNEGSKA (reference sequence). CDR3 sequence reads: CSARGTGGVYEQYF. For the CDR3, the DNA is TGCAGTGCTAGGGGGACAGGCGGGGTCTACGAGCAGTACTTC.

This clonotype appeared a few times. The gene calls are TRBV20-1 and TRBJ2-2, with 12 bases lining up with TRBD2. The V and J ends lost 6 bases and 3 bases, in that order; junction bases with no gene match: 5. Germline CDR1 is DFQATT and CDR2 is SNEGSKA (reference sequence). There are 15 residues in the CDR3. Here the CDR3 DNA reads TGCAGTGCCCGACTAGCGGGGGCCGACACCGGGGAGCTGTTTTTT. The encoded protein is CSARLAGADTGELFF.

V is TRBV3-1 and J is TRBJ1-5; D is unresolved. Germline loops: CDR1 LGHDT, CDR2 YNNKEL (reference sequence). The CDR3 consists of 13 residues. V lost 3 bases and J lost 4, with 7 bases in between. The CDR3 sequence is CASSQDGNQPQHF. In DNA form, the CDR3 reads TGTGCCAGCAGCCAGGACGGGAATCAGCCCCAGCATTTT.

The chain has TRBV30 and TRBJ1-2, with no clear D. V lost 1 base and J 4 bases, leaving 10 bases between the germline ends. The CDR3 sequence is 13 residues long. CDR1 GTSNPN and CDR2 SVGIG come from the germline V gene (reference sequence). The CDR3 nucleotides are TGTGCCTGGAGTGGAGACAAGCCCTATGGCTACACCTTC. Amino acid sequence: CAWSGDKPYGYTF.

At least ten counts were recorded for this clonotype. CDR3 sequence: CASSPTALWETQYF. CDR3 in DNA: TGTGCCAGCAGTCCGACAGCGCTATGGGAGACCCAGTACTTC. This chain connects TRBV28 to TRBJ2-5; D perhaps matches TRBD1 (5 bases). The CDR3 has 14 amino acids. The germline V gene has CDR1 MDHEN and CDR2 SYDVKM. With 5 bases removed from V and 5 bases from J, the gap between germline ends came to 15 bases.

This clonotype was seen only a few times. V gene TRBV29-1 combines with J gene TRBJ1-1, with 8 bases identical to TRBD1. J was trimmed by 4 bases and V by 4 bases; bases with no gene match: 8. This CDR3 has 14 residues. Germline CDR1 SQVTM, CDR2 ANQGSEA. This CDR3 reads CSVVGGGTGTEAFF. CDR3 bases: TGCAGCGTTGTAGGGGGCGGGACAGGCACTGAAGCTTTCTTT.

The chain carries TRBV29-1 and TRBJ2-3, with 11 positions matching TRBD2. The germline CDR1 and CDR2 sequences are SQVTM and ANQGSEA. V lost 7 bases to trimming and J lost 5 bases; unmatched junction nucleotides: 5. The CDR3 runs 13 residues. In DNA form, the CDR3 reads TGCAGCGCTGTACTAGCGGGAGTAGATACGCAGTATTTT. It encodes CSAVLAGVDTQYF.

This clonotype was seen ten or more times. The gene calls are TRBV6-2 or TRBV6-3 and TRBJ2-5; a weak D match, TRBD2 (6 bases). The V gene lost 2 bases and the J gene lost 3 bases, with 16 bases spanning the gap. Looked up from germline, CDR1 is MNHEY and CDR2 is SVGEGT. The CDR3 is 16 residues long. As DNA, the CDR3 is TGTGCCAGCAGTTACCAGTGGCGGGGAGGCGAAGAGACCCAGTACTTC. Its protein product is CASSYQWRGGEETQYF.

The table lists this clonotype with a few counts. The V call is TRBV28, the J call TRBJ2-1; D not certain. Germline lookup yields CDR1 MDHEN and CDR2 SYDVKM. V was shortened by 7 bases and J by 1 base, with 11 bases between the two germline ends. The CDR3 sequence is 14 residues long. The CDR3 protein is CASTSAESYNEQFF. CDR3 bases: TGTGCCAGCACTTCTGCGGAATCCTACAATGAGCAGTTCTTC.

The CDR3 DNA reads as TGTGCCAGCAGGGGGACAGGGCGAAGCAATCAGCCCCAGCATTTT. The encoded protein is CASRGTGRSNQPQHF. V usage is TRBV28 and J usage is TRBJ1-5, with 9 bases matching TRBD1. Trimming took 6 bases from V and 1 from J; bases not matched to a gene: 4. The germline gives CDR1 MDHEN, CDR2 SYDVKM. The CDR3 covers 15 residues.

This clonotype was found many times. A junction end diverges from the germline sequence, so it may reflect a read error. The genes are TRBV28 and TRBJ2-7; 8 bases are shared with TRBD1. The CDR3 is 13 amino acids. Looked up from germline, CDR1 is MDHEN and CDR2 is SYDVKM. Written as DNA, the CDR3 is TGTGCCAGCAGTGCCCTGGACAGGGTCAGGATCCACTTC. Amino acids: CASSALDRVRIHF.

This clonotype was seen at least ten times. This chain joins TRBV24-1 and TRBJ2-5, with D hard to call. In germline, CDR1 is KGHDR, CDR2 SFDVKD. The CDR3 loop spans 12 amino acids. The germline V and J ends were trimmed by 1 base and 4 bases, with 3 bases remaining between them. CDR3 DNA: TGTGCCACCAGTGATTTAAGAGAGACCCAGTACTTC. Protein: CATSDLRETQYF.

This clonotype was seen ten or more times. The chain links TRBV7-2 to TRBJ2-3; D gene ambiguous. V lost 5 bases, J lost 0 bases, and 3 bases lay in between. Per germline, CDR1 SGHTA and CDR2 FQGNSA. The CDR3 consists of 12 residues. The CDR3 DNA follows: TGTGCCAGCAGCAGGAGCACAGATACGCAGTATTTT. It is translated as CASSRSTDTQYF.

This clonotype appeared a few times. This chain connects TRBV5-4 to TRBJ2-5; 8 bases fit TRBD2. The CDR3 has 15 residues. The V gene's germline CDR1 is SGHNT and CDR2 YYREEE (reference sequence). Trimming removed 1 base from V and 3 bases from J; junction bases left unmatched: 5. The CDR3, as DNA: TGTGCCAGCAGCTTGACCGGGAGGGTGAAAGAGACCCAGTACTTC. Translated, it gives CASSLTGRVKETQYF.

This clonotype came up a few times. The rearrangement links TRBV4-3 to TRBJ2-5; possibly TRBD1 for D (6 bases). Germline V gene data show CDR1 as LGHNA and CDR2 as YSLEER. The CDR3 length is 15 residues. The germline V and J ends were trimmed by 4 bases and 4 bases, with 16 bases remaining between them. DNA for the CDR3: TGCGCCAGCAGCCTGGGGGCGGTTTCGTTAGAGACCCAGTACTTC. It encodes CASSLGAVSLETQYF.

This clonotype was picked up many times. The V gene is TRBV2, the J gene TRBJ2-1; 9 nucleotides align to TRBD2. CDR3 length equals 13 residues. J lost 4 bases, V lost 7 bases, and 2 bases had no gene match. The V gene's germline CDR1 is SNHLY and CDR2 FYNNEI. The CDR3 region has the DNA TGTGCCAGCACCACTAGCGGGTACAATGAGCAGTTCTTC. Amino acid sequence: CASTTSGYNEQFF.

On this clonotype: One base away lies a much larger clone, so this may be a sequencing read error. The chain is built from TRBV28 and TRBJ1-5, with D possibly being TRBD1 (6 bases). The V end was cut by 5 bases, the J end by 2 bases, with 13 bases between. Germline loops: CDR1 MDHEN, CDR2 SYDVKM. This CDR3 spans 15 amino acids. The CDR3 bases are TGTGCCAGCAGTACCCGAGGGGGGCGCAATCAGCCCCAGCATTTT. The encoded protein is CASSTRGGRNQPQHF. Combining the CDR3 with reference TRBV28 and TRBJ1-5 gives the whole variable domain DVKVTQSSRYLVKRTGEKVFLECVQDMDHENMFWYRQDPGLGLRLIYFSYDVKMKEKGDIPEGYSVSREKKERFSLILESASTNQTSMYLCASSTRGGRNQPQHFGDGTRLSIL.

V is TRBV28 and J is TRBJ2-7, with a possible D match to TRBD1 (5 bases). Per germline, CDR1 MDHEN and CDR2 SYDVKM. CDR3 size: 13 residues. Trimming took 10 bases from V and 3 from J, leaving 16 bases between them. The CDR3 DNA sequence: TGTGCCATCAACCAGGGAAAAAACTACGAGCAGTACTTC. Protein: CAINQGKNYEQYF. Combining the CDR3 with reference TRBV28 and TRBJ2-7 gives the whole variable domain DVKVTQSSRYLVKRTGEKVFLECVQDMDHENMFWYRQDPGLGLRLIYFSYDVKMKEKGDIPEGYSVSREKKERFSLILESASTNQTSMYLCAINQGKNYEQYFGPGTRLTVT.

This clonotype showed up many times. V is TRBV7-2 and J is TRBJ2-5; tentatively, D is TRBD1 (5 bases). The ends were cut back, 5 bases at V and 1 base at J, with 17 bases in the middle. The CDR3 runs 16 residues. CDR1 is SGHTA and CDR2 is FQGNSA in the germline V gene. This CDR3 is CASSDESLGAQETQYF. The CDR3 DNA is TGTGCCAGCAGCGATGAGTCCCTTGGGGCCCAAGAGACCCAGTACTTC.

The chain uses TRBV5-1 and TRBJ2-7; 12 nucleotides align to TRBD2. Trimming cost V 1 base and J 3 bases; bases outside gene matches: 8. The CDR3 is made up of 17 amino acids. Germline V gene lookup returns CDR1 SGHRS and CDR2 YFSETQ. The CDR3: CASSLWTSGTTYYEQYF. The CDR3 DNA reads TGCGCCAGCAGCTTGTGGACTAGCGGGACAACGTACTACGAGCAGTACTTC.

This sequence joins TRBV7-9 and TRBJ2-1; 13 nucleotides match TRBD2. The germline gives CDR1 SEHNR, CDR2 FQNEAQ (reference sequence). The CDR3 is 16 amino acids. V trimming: 2 bases; J trimming: 3 bases; junction bases outside the gene matches: 1. DNA of the CDR3: TGTGCCAGCAGCTTAACTAGCGGGGGGGTCTACAATGAGCAGTTCTTC. This sequence encodes CASSLTSGGVYNEQFF.

This clonotype has at least ten counts. J is TRBJ1-5 and V is TRBV6-1, with D hard to call. Germline loops: CDR1 MNHNS, CDR2 SASEGT. The CDR3 is made up of 14 amino acids. V lost 2 bases, J lost 5 bases, and 10 bases lay in between. The CDR3 protein is CASSELGSYQPQHF. DNA for the CDR3: TGTGCCAGCAGTGAATTGGGGTCGTATCAGCCCCAGCATTTT.

V and J are TRBV6-2 or TRBV6-3 and TRBJ2-2; unclear D gene. This CDR3 is built from 12 residues. Germline CDR1 is MNHEY and CDR2 is SVGEGT. Trimming removed 8 bases from V and 7 bases from J, with 11 bases in between. CDR3 sequence: CASQFGYGELFF. DNA of the CDR3: TGTGCCAGCCAATTTGGGTACGGGGAGCTGTTTTTT.

The V call is TRBV28, the J call TRBJ2-1; TRBD2 agrees at 7 bases. V dropped 6 bases and J dropped 0; count of bases not matched to a gene: 17. The germline V gene has CDR1 MDHEN and CDR2 SYDVKM. This CDR3 region has 19 residues. The CDR3, as DNA: TGTGCCAGCAGCACCGGGACTATAGCCGCGACGAGCTCCTACAATGAGCAGTTCTTC. It is translated as CASSTGTIAATSSYNEQFF.